This TCR beta chain stems from a study of blood T cell repertoires in COVID-19. Study background: The origin of the acute and convalescent COVID-19 samples was the United States, Italy and Spain.

Original processing methods: Reference gene primer amplification gave nucleated cell count estimates. Only in-frame clones appear in the TCRdb table, and some are missing; sequencing was by immunoSEQ multiplex PCR. Clone size and V and J calls were adopted from that table, with D and trimming inferred from the DNA. The sample consists of about 260,000 clones, over 80% of them appearing once. The CDR3 contains 16 residues. Germline CDR1 SQVTM, CDR2 ANQGSEA. Unmatched junction bases numbered 12, after V lost 3 bases and J lost 4 bases. This clonotype was sampled from a man aged 60-69 years who had recovered from COVID-19. The V call is TRBV29-1, the J call TRBJ1-2; TRBD1 matches 9 bases. Sample: peripheral blood. CDR3 residues: CSVDKNHRGLSYGYTF. The CDR3 DNA follows: TGCAGCGTTGATAAAAATCACAGGGGGCTCTCCTATGGCTACACCTTC. Full variable domain (outside the CDR3, taken from reference TRBV29-1 and TRBJ1-2): SAVISQKPSRDICQRGTSLTIQCQVDSQVTMMFWYRQQPGQSLTLIATANQGSEATYESGFVIDKFPISRPNLTFSTLTVSNMSPEDSSIYLCSVDKNHRGLSYGYTFGSGTRLTVV.